Shown below are 25 T cell receptor beta chains from a single sample sequenced in a study of CD4 T cells in relation to SARS-CoV-2 and coronaviruses. Assay used: immunoSEQ multiplex PCR; TCRdb lists only in-frame clones, some missing. Of around 35,000 clones detected, 70% to 90% appear once; the ten largest clones hold approximately 3.1%. Input material: memory CD4+ T cells from PBMCs. The receptors were sampled from an adult with COVID-19.

This clone showed up just once. The chain uses TRBV7-9 and TRBJ1-2, with D hard to call. Germline V lookup: CDR1 SEHNR, CDR2 FQNEAQ (reference sequence). The ends were cut back, 5 bases at V and 3 bases at J, with 7 bases in the middle. The CDR3 extends over 12 amino acids. CDR3: CASSPGDYGYTF. The CDR3 nucleotides read TGTGCCAGCAGCCCCGGGGACTATGGCTACACCTTC.

This clone appeared a single time. The chain employs TRBV7-8 and TRBJ2-6, with 8 bases aligning to TRBD1. CDR3 length: 16 residues. From germline, CDR1 is SGHVS and CDR2 FQNEAQ. Trimming cost V 3 bases and J 0 bases; bases outside gene matches: 1. The CDR3 spells CASSFTGGSGANVLTF. In nucleotides, the CDR3 is TGTGCCAGCAGCTTCACAGGGGGCTCTGGGGCCAACGTCCTGACTTTC.

This clone was counted between two and nine times. The rearrangement joins TRBV3-1 (or the pseudogene TRBV3-2) to TRBJ2-1; no definite D call. The CDR3 sequence is 17 residues long. CDR1 is LGHDT, CDR2 YNNKEL, per germline (reference sequence). Deletions cut 4 bases from V and 0 bases from J, with 16 bases between. The CDR3 reads CASSLRPRRSSYNEQFF. DNA of the CDR3: TGTGCCAGCAGCCTAAGACCCCGGCGGAGCTCCTACAATGAGCAGTTCTTC.

The rearrangement uses TRBV6-5 and TRBJ2-5, with D possibly being TRBD1 or TRBD2 (6 bases each). CDR3 size: 15 residues. Germline loops: CDR1 MNHEY, CDR2 SVGAGI. V gave up 4 bases and J gave up 5 bases, with 17 bases separating them. CDR3 region: CASSFGQRRAETQYF. In DNA form, the CDR3 reads TGTGCCAGCAGTTTCGGACAGAGGAGGGCGGAGACCCAGTACTTC.

The genes are TRBV15 and TRBJ2-3; D ambiguous. This CDR3 spans 15 amino acids. Trimming removed 2 bases at V and 2 bases at J, with 11 bases between. The germline CDR1 and CDR2 sequences are LNHNV and YYDKDF (reference sequence). The chain's CDR3 is CATSRSESPTDTQYF. The DNA of the CDR3 is TGTGCCACCAGCAGAAGTGAAAGCCCCACAGATACGCAGTATTTT.

This chain uses TRBV27 with TRBJ2-1; possible D gene TRBD2, 6 bases. V lost 3 bases and J 0 bases, leaving 21 bases between the germline ends. This CDR3 spans 19 amino acids. Germline V gene data show CDR1 as MNHEY and CDR2 as SMNVEV (reference sequence). In nucleotides, the CDR3 is TGTGCCAGCAGTTTGGGTTGGCAGGCTAGCGCCAGCTCCTACAATGAGCAGTTCTTC. Translation: CASSLGWQASASSYNEQFF.

In regard to this clone: Other DNA variants within this sample encode the same CDR3. This chain connects TRBV28 to TRBJ1-4; D is possibly TRBD1 (5 bases). This CDR3 has 14 residues. Trimming removed 2 bases from V and 3 bases from J, with 7 bases in between. Germline-derived CDR1 and CDR2 are MDHEN and SYDVKM. Here the CDR3 DNA reads TGTGCCAGCAGTTTAGGGGGGGCTAATGAAAAACTGTTTTTT. Translating gives CASSLGGANEKLFF.

The CDR3 spells CASRYGGRGREQYF. The CDR3 DNA sequence: TGTGCCAGCCGCTACGGGGGTCGGGGTCGCGAGCAGTACTTC. The chain is built from TRBV27 and TRBJ2-7; a possible D gene is TRBD2 (6 bases). The CDR3 runs to 14 residues. CDR1 is MNHEY and CDR2 is SMNVEV in the germline V gene (reference sequence). Trimming took off 8 bases at V and 6 bases at J, with 20 bases between the two ends.

The rearrangement joins TRBV5-6 to TRBJ2-5; D is ambiguous. Germline V lookup: CDR1 SGHDT, CDR2 YYEEEE. This CDR3 is built from 16 residues. V gave up 3 bases and J gave up 5 bases, with 20 bases separating them. The CDR3 sequence is CASSSPSLKVVETQYF. In DNA, the CDR3 is TGTGCCAGCAGCTCCCCCTCTCTCAAGGTGGTCGAGACCCAGTACTTC.

The V and J genes are TRBV11-2 and TRBJ2-2; 7 bases line up with TRBD2. The V and J ends lost 3 bases and 5 bases, in that order; junction bases with no gene match: 9. CDR1 and CDR2 (germline): SGHAT, FQNNGV. This CDR3 has 16 amino acids. As DNA, the CDR3 is TGTGCCAGCAGCTTTAGCAACGGACTAGTTACCGGGGAGCTGTTTTTT. Translated: CASSFSNGLVTGELFF.

This clone was seen once. The chain carries TRBV4-3 and TRBJ2-1, with 8 bases matching TRBD1. The CDR3 runs 15 residues. From germline, CDR1 is LGHNA and CDR2 YSLEER. The trim removed 3 bases at V and 10 bases at J, leaving 11 bases unmatched. The CDR3: CASSHSGQGSREQFF. In nucleotides, the CDR3 is TGCGCCAGCAGCCACTCCGGACAGGGAAGTCGGGAGCAGTTCTTC.

The rearrangement links TRBV7-3 to TRBJ2-7; D not certain. CDR3 length: 13 residues. Germline CDR1 reads SGHTA; CDR2 reads FQGTGA. Trimming removed 4 bases from V and 6 bases from J, with 13 bases in between. The CDR3: CASSSDVIGEQYF. DNA of the CDR3: TGTGCCAGCAGCTCCGACGTAATTGGCGAGCAGTACTTC.

The rearrangement uses TRBV25-1 and TRBJ1-4; the D gene is possibly TRBD1 (6 bases). The CDR3 loop spans 15 amino acids. Trimming removed 6 bases at V and 0 bases at J, with 11 bases between. Germline lookup yields CDR1 MGHDK and CDR2 SYGVNS. The CDR3 nucleotides read TGTGCCAGCAGGGGGGGGCCAGCAACTAATGAAAAACTGTTTTTT. Translating gives CASRGGPATNEKLFF.

The chain has TRBV28 and TRBJ1-2, with TRBD1 as a possible D gene (6 bases). In germline, CDR1 is MDHEN, CDR2 SYDVKM. The CDR3 extends over 13 amino acids. V was shortened by 5 bases and J by 5 bases, with 12 bases between the two germline ends. CDR3 sequence (DNA): TGTGCCAGCAGTCTGGCAGGGGAATATGGCTACACCTTC. It specifies CASSLAGEYGYTF.

This CDR3 is CASSKRLAGINEQFF. The CDR3 bases are TGTGCCAGCAGCAAGCGGCTAGCAGGGATCAATGAGCAGTTCTTC. The V call is TRBV9, the J call TRBJ2-1; D is perhaps TRBD1 or TRBD2 (5 bases each). In germline, CDR1 is SGDLS, CDR2 YYNGEE. CDR3 length equals 15 residues. Deletions cut 4 bases from V and 6 bases from J, with 17 bases between.

The V and J genes are TRBV7-8 and TRBJ1-1, with D perhaps TRBD1 (6 bases). Per germline, CDR1 SGHVS and CDR2 FQNEAQ. This CDR3 region has 14 residues. The V and J ends lost 4 bases and 4 bases respectively, with 13 bases between them. The CDR3 DNA sequence: TGTGCCAGCAGCTCAGGAAGGGGGAGCACTGAAGCTTTCTTT. It translates to CASSSGRGSTEAFF. The full variable domain, its missing parts supplied by reference TRBV7-8 and TRBJ1-1, is GAGVSQSPRYKVAKRGQDVALRCDPISGHVSLFWYQQALGQGPEFLTYFQNEAQLDKSGLPSDRFFAERPEGSVSTLKIQRTQQEDSAVYLCASSSGRGSTEAFFGQGTRLTVV.

The chain recombines TRBV28 with TRBJ1-1; 10 nucleotides agree with TRBD1. With V trimmed by 10 bases and J by 5 bases, 7 bases remained unmatched. The CDR3 sequence is 13 residues long. CDR1 is MDHEN, CDR2 SYDVKM, per germline. The CDR3: CAIRTGGWTEAFF. In DNA form, the CDR3 reads TGTGCCATCCGGACAGGGGGATGGACTGAAGCTTTCTTT. The variable domain in full, completed from reference TRBV28 and TRBJ1-1, reads DVKVTQSSRYLVKRTGEKVFLECVQDMDHENMFWYRQDPGLGLRLIYFSYDVKMKEKGDIPEGYSVSREKKERFSLILESASTNQTSMYLCAIRTGGWTEAFFGQGTRLTVV.

This sequence joins TRBV9 and TRBJ2-7; TRBD2 agrees at 9 bases. V lost 0 bases, J lost 4 bases, and 2 bases stayed unmatched. From germline, CDR1 is SGDLS and CDR2 YYNGEE. The CDR3 sequence is 14 residues long. In DNA, the CDR3 is TGTGCCAGCAGCGTAGGAGCGGGAGGATACGAGCAGTACTTC. It codes for CASSVGAGGYEQYF.

The rearrangement joins TRBV7-2 to TRBJ2-1; D is uncertain. V was shortened by 1 base and J by 6 bases, with 7 bases between the two germline ends. Germline CDR1 is SGHTA and CDR2 is FQGNSA. CDR3 length: 13 residues. The CDR3 nucleotides read TGTGCCAGCAGCTTAGGCAGGTCCAATGAGCAGTTCTTC. Translated, it gives CASSLGRSNEQFF.

The V gene is TRBV28, the J gene TRBJ2-7; D remains unclear. V was clipped by 8 bases and J by 3 bases, with 14 bases between them. Germline CDR1 reads MDHEN; CDR2 reads SYDVKM. The CDR3 is 13 residues long. DNA for the CDR3: TGTGCCAGCTCCCTCCAGCATAGCTACGAGCAGTACTTC. Its translation: CASSLQHSYEQYF.

The rearrangement joins TRBV19 to TRBJ1-5; D remains unclear. This CDR3 has 15 residues. Germline-derived CDR1 and CDR2 are LNHDA and SQIVND (reference sequence). Trimming left V 7 bases short and J 3 bases short, with 16 bases between. This CDR3 is CASKALGSDNQPQHF. The CDR3 bases are TGTGCCAGTAAAGCTCTGGGGAGTGACAATCAGCCCCAGCATTTT. Supplemented by reference TRBV19 and TRBJ1-5, the full variable domain reads DGGITQSPKYLFRKEGQNVTLSCEQNLNHDAMYWYRQDPGQGLRLIYYSQIVNDFQKGDIAEGYSVSREKKESFPLTVTSAQKNPTAFYLCASKALGSDNQPQHFGDGTRLSIL.

The rearrangement uses TRBV7-6 and TRBJ2-3; D tentatively fits TRBD1 or TRBD2 (5 bases each). The germline V gene has CDR1 SGHVS and CDR2 FNYEAQ. The CDR3 covers 15 residues. Between the trimmed V and J ends, which lost 0 bases and 0 bases, there was a span of 7 bases. The CDR3 DNA reads TGTGCCAGCAGCTTAGCGTGGGGGAGCACAGATACGCAGTATTTT. It yields the protein CASSLAWGSTDTQYF.

The rearrangement links TRBV5-1 to TRBJ2-5; possibly TRBD2 for D (6 bases). Germline CDR1 and CDR2: SGHRS and YFSETQ. The CDR3 runs 14 residues. V shed 0 bases and J shed 5 bases, with 11 bases lying between them. The CDR3 loop is CASSLVGAGETQYF. The DNA for the CDR3 is TGCGCCAGCAGCTTGGTAGGGGCGGGGGAGACCCAGTACTTC.

This sequence joins TRBV6-5 and TRBJ1-6, with 10 bases aligning to TRBD1. There are 15 residues in the CDR3. V gave up 5 bases and J gave up 10 bases; unmatched junction bases: 8. From germline, CDR1 is MNHEY and CDR2 SVGAGI. CDR3 bases: TGTGCCAGCAGTATAGACAGGGGGCTGGGGTCACCCCTCCACTTT. This encodes CASSIDRGLGSPLHF.

This sequence joins TRBV4-2 and TRBJ1-4; 7 positions agree with TRBD1. The V gene end was trimmed by 7 bases and the J gene end by 4 bases; junction bases not matched to a gene: 6. The CDR3 has 14 amino acids. Germline CDR1 and CDR2: LGHNA and YNFKEQ. CDR3 nucleotide sequence: TGTGCCAGCACGGGGGGGACAGTTAATGAAAAACTGTTTTTT. Translated: CASTGGTVNEKLFF.